This TCR beta chain is drawn from a study of T cells after yellow fever vaccination. Broader study findings: There was a possibility that FACS-sorted repertoires contained abundant clonotypes contaminating from the bulk population. Most clones from primary vaccination were detected again post-booster (just over 95% CD4, 88% CD8).

Trimming removed 3 bases from V and 4 bases from J, with 9 bases in between. CDR3 length: 13 amino acids. This clonotype was observed at least ten times. Its antigen is not identified. TCRdb passed the 5' RACE reads through MiXCR, listing each CDR3 protein once. The sample holds under 250,000 distinct CDR3 sequences, about 7% seen once. The V gene is TRBV12-3 or TRBV12-4, the J gene TRBJ2-5; D might be TRBD1 (6 bases). Sample: CD4+ T cells sorted from PBMCs, taken 15 days after the yellow fever booster vaccination. The source of this sequence is a man aged 30 to 39 who received the YFV17D yellow fever vaccine. The CDR3 coding sequence is TGTGCCAGCAGTTTTACAGGGTTAGAGACCCAGTACTTC. This sequence encodes CASSFTGLETQYF.